Each of the 26 T cell receptor beta chains below was sequenced from the same sample in a study of cytomegalovirus exposure and HLA in healthy donors. A multiplex PCR was run with 60 Vbeta primers and 13 Jbeta primers. TCRdb keeps only in-frame clones here, not all; method: immunoSEQ multiplex PCR. The table has 35,000 to 50,000 clones, over 70% seen once. Sequences were obtained from PBMCs. The receptor set was obtained from a man aged 45 to 65 in good health and CMV-seronegative.

This sequence joins TRBV5-1 and TRBJ1-5; tentatively, D is TRBD1 (5 bases). Trimming removed 2 bases from V and 3 bases from J, with 12 bases in between. Germline lookup yields CDR1 SGHRS and CDR2 YFSETQ. The CDR3 spans 15 residues. This CDR3 is CASSLQGDANQPQHF. The CDR3, as DNA: TGCGCCAGCAGCTTACAAGGGGATGCCAATCAGCCCCAGCATTTT.

The chain uses TRBV5-6 and TRBJ1-2; a weak D match, TRBD1 (5 bases). Looked up from germline, CDR1 is SGHDT and CDR2 is YYEEEE. The V end lost 2 bases, the J end lost 6 bases, and 17 bases lay between the germline ends. CDR3 length equals 15 residues. The CDR3 is CASSLGTPTSNGYTF. DNA of the CDR3: TGTGCCAGCAGCTTAGGGACTCCTACCTCGAATGGCTACACCTTC.

The rearrangement links TRBV2 to TRBJ2-5; perhaps TRBD2 as D (6 bases). The CDR3 totals 14 residues. Trimming pared 4 bases from V and 3 bases from J, leaving 12 bases between. Germline V gives CDR1 SNHLY, CDR2 FYNNEI. The CDR3 spells CASSGGRGKETQYF. DNA of the CDR3: TGTGCCAGCAGTGGAGGACGGGGGAAAGAGACCCAGTACTTC.

The J gene is TRBJ2-7, the V gene TRBV6-5; D possibly corresponds to TRBD2 (5 bases). Germline loops: CDR1 MNHEY, CDR2 SVGAGI. V lost 5 bases to trimming and J lost 2 bases, with 10 bases between them. This CDR3 has 13 residues. Written as DNA, the CDR3 is TGTGCCAGCAGTCGGGGTGGGACCTACGAGCAGTACTTC. This translates into CASSRGGTYEQYF.

V usage is TRBV11-3 and J usage is TRBJ2-1, with a tentative D call TRBD1 (5 bases). Trimming removed 6 bases from V and 0 bases from J, with 18 bases in between. This CDR3 comprises 17 residues. Germline CDR1 and CDR2: SGHNT and YENEEA. The CDR3 loop reads CASSFSWTQSSYNEQFF. The CDR3, as DNA: TGTGCCAGCAGTTTCTCCTGGACACAGAGCTCCTACAATGAGCAGTTCTTC.

This chain connects TRBV30 to TRBJ1-2; TRBD1 matches 9 bases. This CDR3 comprises 12 residues. Germline CDR1 reads GTSNPN; CDR2 reads SVGIG (reference sequence). J lost 4 bases, V lost 5 bases, and 2 bases had no gene match. CDR3 DNA: TGTGCCTGGCAGACAGGGGGCTATGGCTACACCTTC. It yields the protein CAWQTGGYGYTF.

V is TRBV5-1 and J is TRBJ2-5, with 7 bases fitting TRBD2. Germline V gene lookup returns CDR1 SGHRS and CDR2 YFSETQ. The CDR3 loop spans 13 amino acids. The V gene end was trimmed by 2 bases and the J gene end by 5 bases; junction bases not matched to a gene: 3. The CDR3 spells CASSFQGGETQYF. CDR3 sequence (DNA): TGCGCCAGCAGCTTTCAGGGAGGGGAGACCCAGTACTTC.

J is TRBJ2-7 and V is TRBV10-3; D possibly corresponds to TRBD2 (7 bases). The germline gives CDR1 ENHRY, CDR2 SYGVKD. Deletions cut 3 bases from V and 6 bases from J, with 15 bases between. The length of the CDR3 is 14 residues. The CDR3 sequence: CAISDVGGRGEQYF. The CDR3 DNA reads as TGTGCCATCAGTGACGTGGGGGGGCGAGGCGAGCAGTACTTC.

This chain joins TRBV29-1 and TRBJ1-1; 9 nucleotides line up with TRBD1. The CDR3 covers 13 residues. Germline-derived CDR1 and CDR2 are SQVTM and ANQGSEA. J lost 7 bases, V lost 6 bases, and 9 bases had no gene match. CDR3 residues: CSVGRQGGGEAFF. The CDR3 region has the DNA TGCAGCGTGGGCCGACAGGGGGGCGGTGAAGCTTTCTTT.

The chain carries TRBV28 and TRBJ1-5, with D uncertain. The germline V gene encodes CDR1 MDHEN and CDR2 SYDVKM. Trimming removed 9 bases from V and 6 bases from J, with 18 bases in between. CDR3 length equals 14 residues. The CDR3 loop is CASRPLGSPQPQHF. CDR3 coding DNA: TGTGCCAGTCGCCCTTTGGGCAGTCCTCAGCCCCAGCATTTT.

The chain employs TRBV7-2 and TRBJ1-3; D unresolved. The CDR3 has 13 amino acids. With 5 bases removed from V and 1 base from J, the gap between germline ends came to 6 bases. The germline gives CDR1 SGHTA, CDR2 FQGNSA. The CDR3 coding sequence is TGTGCCAGCAGCACGACATCTGGAAACACCATATATTTT. Its protein is CASSTTSGNTIYF.

The gene calls are TRBV19 and TRBJ2-3; D is undetermined. This CDR3 comprises 15 residues. Trimming pared 6 bases from V and 10 bases from J, leaving 23 bases between. The V gene's germline CDR1 is LNHDA and CDR2 SQIVND (reference sequence). This CDR3 reads CASSLRLLDVTSQYF. The DNA of the CDR3 is TGTGCCAGTAGCCTACGGCTGTTAGACGTGACTTCGCAGTATTTT. Variable domain in full (rest from reference TRBV19 and TRBJ2-3): DGGITQSPKYLFRKEGQNVTLSCEQNLNHDAMYWYRQDPGQGLRLIYYSQIVNDFQKGDIAEGYSVSREKKESFPLTVTSAQKNPTAFYLCASSLRLLDVTSQYFGPGTRLTVL.

V is TRBV2 and J is TRBJ1-5; D ambiguous. The germline V gene encodes CDR1 SNHLY and CDR2 FYNNEI. V was clipped by 7 bases and J by 0 bases, with 13 bases between them. The CDR3 covers 15 residues. CDR3 protein: CASTKTGYSNQPQHF. For the CDR3, the DNA is TGTGCCAGCACCAAGACGGGTTATAGCAATCAGCCCCAGCATTTT. The whole variable domain, filled in from reference TRBV2 and TRBJ1-5, reads EPEVTQTPSHQVTQMGQEVILRCVPISNHLYFYWYRQILGQKVEFLVSFYNNEISEKSEIFDDQFSVERPDGSNFTLKIRSTKLEDSAMYFCASTKTGYSNQPQHFGDGTRLSIL.

In the case of this clone: One end of the junction is discordant with germline, which a read error may explain. The rearrangement joins TRBV7-7 to TRBJ2-5; TRBD1 matches at 7 bases. The CDR3 has 14 amino acids. The germline V gene has CDR1 SSHAT and CDR2 FNYEAQ (reference sequence). CDR3 region: CASSLGTAQETQYF. CDR3 coding DNA: TGTGCTAGCAGCTTAGGGACAGCTCAAGAGACCCAGTACTTC.

This rearrangement joins TRBV5-6 to TRBJ2-7; 9 bases map to TRBD1. The V segment lost 3 bases and the J segment 3 bases; nucleotides outside the gene matches: 4. CDR1 SGHDT and CDR2 YYEEEE come from the germline V gene. The CDR3 loop spans 14 amino acids. The CDR3 spells CASSWGTGIYEQYF. The CDR3 region has the DNA TGTGCCAGCAGCTGGGGGACAGGGATCTACGAGCAGTACTTC.

There are a few counts of this clone. The rearrangement joins TRBV10-3 to TRBJ1-1; D gene uncertain. The germline V gene has CDR1 ENHRY and CDR2 SYGVKD. V was shortened by 8 bases and J by 2 bases, with 9 bases between the two germline ends. The CDR3 is 12 amino acids. The CDR3 DNA is TGTGCCATCGGCGGGAGCAACACTGAAGCTTTCTTT. Its translation: CAIGGSNTEAFF.

Written as DNA, the CDR3 is TGTGCCTCCCTGCGGACAGGGACGCCAGATACGCAGTATTTT. Protein: CASLRTGTPDTQYF. This chain joins TRBV30 and TRBJ2-3; 8 nucleotides agree with TRBD1. V lost 7 bases and J lost 4; bases outside the gene matches: 10. The CDR3 extends over 14 amino acids. Germline CDR1 reads GTSNPN; CDR2 reads SVGIG (reference sequence).

V and J are TRBV5-1 and TRBJ2-3, with a possible D match to TRBD2 (5 bases). The germline V gene encodes CDR1 SGHRS and CDR2 YFSETQ. CDR3 length: 15 residues. Trimming removed 5 bases from V and 0 bases from J, with 13 bases in between. The CDR3 region is CASRPSSGSTDTQYF. The DNA for the CDR3 is TGCGCCAGCAGACCCAGCAGCGGTAGCACAGATACGCAGTATTTT.

This clone was seen a single time. The chain is built from TRBV30 and TRBJ2-3, with 8 bases matching TRBD2. The CDR3 runs 15 residues. With V trimmed by 0 bases and J by 5 bases, 7 bases remained unmatched. Looked up from germline, CDR1 is GTSNPN and CDR2 is SVGIG (reference sequence). The CDR3 loop is CAWSVRGGGRDTQYF. As DNA, the CDR3 is TGTGCCTGGAGTGTACGAGGCGGGGGGCGAGATACGCAGTATTTT.

V is TRBV25-1 and J is TRBJ1-5; 8 nucleotides match TRBD1. Germline V gene lookup returns CDR1 MGHDK and CDR2 SYGVNS. This CDR3 is built from 14 residues. The J segment lost 7 bases and the V segment lost 8 bases, leaving 10 bases of the junction unmatched. The CDR3 coding sequence is TGTGCCAGCGGAGGACAGGGCTGGCGGCAGCCCCAGCATTTT. This gives the protein CASGGQGWRQPQHF.

The V and J genes are TRBV15 and TRBJ1-1; D remains ambiguous. Trimming removed 1 base at V and 5 bases at J, with 11 bases between. Germline V gives CDR1 LNHNV, CDR2 YYDKDF (reference sequence). The CDR3 runs 14 residues. Here the CDR3 reads CATSRATWRTEAFF. DNA for the CDR3: TGTGCCACCAGCAGAGCTACCTGGAGGACTGAAGCTTTCTTT.

V usage is TRBV4-3 and J usage is TRBJ2-1, with D hard to call. The V end lost 1 base, the J end lost 2 bases, and 9 bases lay between the germline ends. Germline CDR1 is LGHNA and CDR2 is YSLEER. The CDR3 consists of 15 residues. The CDR3 DNA sequence: TGCGCCAGCAGCCAAGGGGCCAGCACCTACAATGAGCAGTTCTTC. Amino acid sequence: CASSQGASTYNEQFF.

This clone has only a few counts. The chain uses TRBV6-5 and TRBJ1-6; 7 bases fit TRBD1. The germline V gene has CDR1 MNHEY and CDR2 SVGAGI. Trimming removed 5 bases from V and 7 bases from J; junction bases left unmatched: 5. The CDR3 runs 14 residues. The CDR3 loop is CASSAGQANSPLHF. CDR3 coding DNA: TGTGCCAGCAGTGCCGGACAGGCCAATTCACCCCTCCACTTT.

With respect to this clone: Relative to the germline gene, one junction end is altered; a read error may explain this. The chain combines TRBV7-9 with TRBJ1-2, with TRBD1 matching 8 bases. There are 15 residues in the CDR3. Germline V gives CDR1 SEHNR, CDR2 FQNEAQ (reference sequence). For the CDR3, the DNA is TGTTCCAGCAGCCTCGACAGGGGTGATAACTATGGCTACACCTTC. Translating gives CSSSLDRGDNYGYTF.

The J gene is TRBJ2-5, the V gene TRBV5-4; D is ambiguous. The V gene lost 3 bases and the J gene lost 6 bases, with 18 bases spanning the gap. CDR3 length: 15 residues. The germline V gene encodes CDR1 SGHNT and CDR2 YYREEE (reference sequence). The CDR3 DNA follows: TGTGCCAGCAGCTCTCCTGACATAGACCAGCAGACCCAGTACTTC. Translating gives CASSSPDIDQQTQYF.

This chain uses TRBV5-4 with TRBJ2-7, with D possibly matching TRBD2 (5 bases). Per germline, CDR1 SGHNT and CDR2 YYREEE (reference sequence). The V and J ends lost 3 bases and 7 bases respectively, with 20 bases between them. The CDR3 loop spans 15 amino acids. In nucleotides, the CDR3 is TGTGCCAGCAGCTGGGGAGCGGAGTCCCGTGGGGAGCAGTACTTC. Its translation is CASSWGAESRGEQYF.